This T cell receptor beta chain was sequenced in a study of T-cell reconstitution after alpha-beta-depleted transplantation in children. V lost 4 bases, J lost 4 bases, and 15 bases lay in between. The germline gives CDR1 SGHRS, CDR2 YFSETQ. The CDR3 is 16 amino acids. A library of TCRbeta sequences, prepared with unique molecular identifiers, was generated. TCRdb processed the PCR reads anew with MiXCR; each CDR3 protein has one entry. The sample consists of some 240,000 distinct CDR3 sequences, 7.5% to 10% of them appearing once. This clonotype showed up many times. Here the sequenced sample was PBMCs from the stem cell graft donor, taken from the stem cell graft. The V gene is TRBV5-1, the J gene TRBJ2-6, with D possibly called TRBD1 or TRBD2 (6 bases each). This clonotype originated in a human donor who donated a stem cell graft to a child with SCID. The CDR3 DNA follows: TGCGCCAGCAGCGTACACAGGGAGGCCGGGGCCAACGTCCTGACTTTC. It codes for CASSVHREAGANVLTF.